Following are 2 T cell receptor beta chains from one sample sequenced in a study of T cell repertoires in cytomegalovirus infection. Each CDR3 protein is one row after TCRdb ran MiXCR on the reads. The data contain about 460,000 distinct CDR3 sequences, about 11% of them singletons. The specimen was PBMCs. These receptor sequences come from a human donor in good health (CMV status not recorded). Some clones in this sample may be carry-over from other donors' samples.

V usage is TRBV29-1 and J usage is TRBJ1-1; D is perhaps TRBD1 (5 bases). CDR1 is SQVTM, CDR2 ANQGSEA, per germline. Trimming took off 7 bases at V and 0 bases at J, with 15 bases between the two ends. This CDR3 spans 14 amino acids. The CDR3 nucleotides read TGCAGCGGTCGCCGGGACGGCATGAACACTGAAGCTTTCTTT. Protein product: CSGRRDGMNTEAFF.

This clonotype was found many times. J is TRBJ2-1 and V is TRBV12-5; 13 bases match TRBD2. Germline CDR1 reads LGHNT; CDR2 reads FRNRAP. This CDR3 region has 17 residues. V dropped 1 base and J dropped 5; count of bases not matched to a gene: 5. The CDR3 DNA is TGTGCTAGTGGTTTGGCCAGACTAGCGGGGGGAAACAATGAGCAGTTCTTC. As protein: CASGLARLAGGNNEQFF. The full variable domain, with the rest looked up from reference TRBV12-5 and TRBJ2-1, is DARVTQTPRHKVTEMGQEVTMRCQPILGHNTVFWYRQTMMQGLELLAYFRNRAPLDDSGMPKDRFSAEMPDATLATLKIQPSEPRDSAVYFCASGLARLAGGNNEQFFGPGTRLTVL.